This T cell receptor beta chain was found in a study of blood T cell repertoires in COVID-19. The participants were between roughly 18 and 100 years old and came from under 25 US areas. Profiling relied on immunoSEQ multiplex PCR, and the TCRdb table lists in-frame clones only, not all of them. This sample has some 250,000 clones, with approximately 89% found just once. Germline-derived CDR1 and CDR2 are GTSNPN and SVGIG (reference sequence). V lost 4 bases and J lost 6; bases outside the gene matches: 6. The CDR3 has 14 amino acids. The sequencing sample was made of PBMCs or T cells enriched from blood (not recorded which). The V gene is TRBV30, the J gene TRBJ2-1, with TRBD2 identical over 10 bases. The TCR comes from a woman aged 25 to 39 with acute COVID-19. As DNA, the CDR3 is TGTGCCTGGACTGGTCTAGCGGGGGCCAATGAGCAGTTCTTC. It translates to CAWTGLAGANEQFF.